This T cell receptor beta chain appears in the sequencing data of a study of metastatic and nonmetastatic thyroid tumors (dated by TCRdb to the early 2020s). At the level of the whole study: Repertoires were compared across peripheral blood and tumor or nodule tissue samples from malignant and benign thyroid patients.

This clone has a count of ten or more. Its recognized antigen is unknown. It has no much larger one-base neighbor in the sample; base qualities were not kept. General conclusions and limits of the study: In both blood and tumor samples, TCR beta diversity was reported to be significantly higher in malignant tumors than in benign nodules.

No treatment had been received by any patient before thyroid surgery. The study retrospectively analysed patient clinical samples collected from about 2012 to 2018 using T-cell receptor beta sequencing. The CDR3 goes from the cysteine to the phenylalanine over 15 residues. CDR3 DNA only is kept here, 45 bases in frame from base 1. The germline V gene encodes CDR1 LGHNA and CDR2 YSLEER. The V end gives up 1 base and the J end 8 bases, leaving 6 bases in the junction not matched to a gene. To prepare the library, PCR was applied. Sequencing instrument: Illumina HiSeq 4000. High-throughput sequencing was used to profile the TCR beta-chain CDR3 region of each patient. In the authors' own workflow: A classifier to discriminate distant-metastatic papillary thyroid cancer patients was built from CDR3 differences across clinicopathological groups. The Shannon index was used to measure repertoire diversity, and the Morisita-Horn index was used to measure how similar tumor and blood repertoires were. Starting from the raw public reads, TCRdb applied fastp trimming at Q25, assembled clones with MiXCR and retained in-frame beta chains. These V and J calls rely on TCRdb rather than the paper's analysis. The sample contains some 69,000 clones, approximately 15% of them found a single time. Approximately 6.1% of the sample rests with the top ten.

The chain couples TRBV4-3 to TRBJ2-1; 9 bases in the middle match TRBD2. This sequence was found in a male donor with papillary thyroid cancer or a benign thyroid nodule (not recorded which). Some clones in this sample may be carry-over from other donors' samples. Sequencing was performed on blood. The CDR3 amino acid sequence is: CASSQGRSGSDEQFF. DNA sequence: TGCGCCAGCAGCCAAGGTCGTAGCGGGAGTGATGAGCAGTTCTTC.